This T cell receptor beta chain was recovered during a study of shared clonotypes between healthy human individuals. The V and J ends lost 4 bases and 1 base respectively, with 16 bases between them. Germline lookup yields CDR1 SGHRS and CDR2 YFSETQ. The CDR3 totals 16 residues. Measured with immunoSEQ multiplex PCR; TCRdb has only the in-frame clones, and not every one. The repertoire consists of 2 million to 2.5 million clones, with over 90% occurring once and the leading ten covering 0.35% to 0.45%. Study-wide points: Depth of sequencing was expected to influence donor clonotype sharing.

On this clone itself: What it recognizes is unknown.

The TCR was taken from a man younger than 35 in good health. Some clones in this sample may be carry-over from other donors' samples. Sequenced sample: naive CD4+ T cells from PBMCs. Subset denoted: CD45RA+ positively selected. The J gene is TRBJ2-3, the V gene TRBV5-1; D is perhaps TRBD1 or TRBD2 (5 bases each). CDR3 amino acids: CASSGDGSLGTDTQYF. DNA for the CDR3: TGCGCCAGCAGCGGGGACGGATCCTTGGGCACAGATACGCAGTATTTT.